This T cell receptor beta chain was documented in a study of CD8+CD57+ T cells in acquired aplastic anemia. Germline CDR1 LGHNA, CDR2 YSLEER. V was pared by 1 base and J by 7 bases, with 10 bases between. The CDR3 extends over 13 amino acids. It was genomic DNA that served as the template for profiling TCR beta VDJ and CDR3. TCRdb ran MiXCR on the reads and lists one entry per CDR3 protein. The sample lists approximately 200,000 distinct CDR3 sequences; roughly 64% were seen once. V gene TRBV4-3 combines with J gene TRBJ1-2; D unresolved. The source of this sequence is a human donor with severe aplastic anemia or a healthy control (not recorded which). Sequencing was carried out using sorted CD4+, CD8+, or CD8+CD57+ T cells (not recorded which) from PBMCs. This chain's CDR3 is CASSQADHGGYTF. DNA of the CDR3: TGCGCCAGCAGCCAAGCTGACCACGGTGGCTACACCTTC.